Sequencing of this TCR beta chain was carried out in a study of T cell repertoires in cytomegalovirus infection. In this sample, this clonotype turned up a few times. Antigen specificity is unknown. Findings of the study overall: Ex vivo, HLA-C-restricted CMV-specific TCR beta clonotypes prevailed over the rest of the response. There were carriers of CMV plus the relevant HLA, and cumulative public TCR beta family frequency identified them.

V was pared by 0 bases and J by 5 bases, with 10 bases between. The CDR3 is 14 residues long. The V gene's germline CDR1 is MNHEY and CDR2 SMNVEV (reference sequence). MiXCR, run by TCRdb on the reads, gives a single entry per CDR3 protein. The sample gives approximately 150,000 distinct CDR3 sequences, 20% to 25% of which show up once; 20% to 30% is in the top ten. Material: CD8+ T cells from cultured PBMCs, obtained from culture after CMV antigen stimulation. This rearrangement joins TRBV27 to TRBJ1-1; D might be TRBD1 (5 bases). The TCR sequence derives from a human donor in good health (CMV status not recorded). Some clones in this sample may be carry-over from other donors' samples. The CDR3 loop is CASSLSRGRTEAFF. CDR3 sequence (DNA): TGTGCCAGCAGTTTATCGAGGGGTCGGACTGAAGCTTTCTTT.